The entry below describes one T cell receptor (beta chain). The data are from a study of T cells in Graves' hyperthyroidism and ophthalmopathy. TCR beta CDR3 region amplification was performed from RNA transcripts. The HTBI primer set was used in a first-round RT-PCR of the TCR CDR3. TCRdb re-derived calls from the multiplex PCR reads in MiXCR, one entry per CDR3 protein. The table shows about 350,000 distinct CDR3 sequences, with 13% to 15% occurring only once. The germline CDR1 and CDR2 sequences are SGHKS and YYEKEE (reference sequence). The CDR3 extends over 14 amino acids. Trimming shortened V by 2 bases and J by 7 bases, and 13 bases separated the two germline ends. Duration under 3 months, a NOSPECS grade of at least 4, and a Clinical Activity Score of at least 3 characterized the ophthalmopathy patients. Lactation, pregnancy, other autoimmune disease or uncontrolled infection led to exclusion of patients.

Sequencing was done on a sample of blood. The chain links TRBV5-5 to TRBJ1-5; possibly TRBD1 for D (5 bases). This sequence originates from a woman in her sixties or seventies with Graves' ophthalmopathy. The CDR3 loop is CASSFEGSGQPQHF. The CDR3 DNA reads TGTGCCAGCAGCTTTGAGGGGTCAGGACAGCCCCAGCATTTT.